Reported below is one T cell receptor (beta chain). In the source study's methods: Using reference gene primer amplification, nucleated cell counts were estimated. The protocol was immunoSEQ multiplex PCR, while the TCRdb copy is restricted to in-frame clones and leaves out a portion. V, J and clone size reflect that table, while D and trimming were determined from the DNA. The sample has 300,000 to 500,000 clones, 88% seen once; the top ten hold over 0.9%. Participant ages covered 18 to 89 years across about two dozen US areas. The data originate from a study of blood T cell repertoires in COVID-19. Germline V CDR1 and CDR2: SGHVS, FQNEAQ. V dropped 5 bases and J dropped 2 bases, with 13 bases sitting between them. There are 16 residues in the CDR3.

V usage is TRBV7-8 and J usage is TRBJ1-6, with no clear D. The sample consisted of PBMCs or T cells enriched from blood (not recorded which). The sequence was collected from a woman in her 30s with acute COVID-19. The CDR3 loop is CASSHEVLAYNSPLHF. DNA for the CDR3: TGTGCCAGCAGCCACGAGGTTTTGGCCTATAATTCACCCCTCCACTTT.